A single sample gave rise to the 31 T cell receptor beta chains below, sequenced in a study of tissue T cells after allogeneic stem cell transplantation. Assay: immunoSEQ multiplex PCR; the TCRdb copy retains only in-frame clones and omits some. The profile shows about 21,000 clones, roughly three quarters of them singletons. The source material was blood. Source of these receptors: a female BALB/c mouse in good health. The MHC haplotype recorded for the strain is H2-d.

On this clone itself: Here the gene names and germline are mouse. The read halts 1 residue ahead of the CDR3 end, with the missing end drawn from the germline J gene. This chain connects TRBV13-3 to TRBJ2-5, with D hard to call. The CDR3 is 13 amino acids. The V gene lost 5 bases and the J gene lost 1 base, with 8 bases spanning the gap. In germline, CDR1 is NNHDY, CDR2 SYVADS. CDR3 bases read: TGTGCCAGCAGGCGACGGGACCAAGACACCCAGTAC. Its protein is CASRRRDQDTQY. The entire CDR3 protein is CASRRRDQDTQYF.

This clone was seen only once. The gene names given are mouse names. The read ends 1 residue shy of where the CDR3 ends; the end is completed using the germline J gene. The V call is TRBV5, the J call TRBJ2-1, with D uncertain. This CDR3 is 14 amino acids long. Germline CDR1 and CDR2: LGHNA and YNLKQL (reference sequence). The V and J ends lost 0 bases and 3 bases respectively, with 6 bases between them. CDR3 in amino acids: CASSQDNIYAEQFF. Incomplete CDR3 DNA: TGTGCCAGCAGCCAAGATAACATCTATGCTGAGCAGTTC.

Details on this clone: Mouse names are used for the genes. The read ends 1 residue shy of where the CDR3 ends; the end is completed using the germline J gene. The J gene is TRBJ2-7, the V gene TRBV13-1; D call uncertain. V was cut by 7 bases and J by 4 bases, with 9 bases left in between. Germline V gene lookup returns CDR1 NSHNY and CDR2 SYGAGN. The CDR3 spans 11 residues. Incomplete CDR3 DNA: TGTGCCAGCGTCGGAGGTTATGAACAGTAC. It yields the protein CASVGGYEQY. The full CDR3 protein reads CASVGGYEQYF.

This clone was observed a handful of times. Gene and germline names: mouse. The read ends 1 residue before the CDR3 terminus; that terminus is restored from the germline J gene. The chain is built from TRBV1 and TRBJ1-6; perhaps TRBD1 as D (6 bases). TRBJ1-6 falls under the ORF class, with uncertain function. The V end was cut by 3 bases, the J end by 7 bases, with 10 bases between. This CDR3 is built from 14 residues. Germline lookup yields CDR1 NSQYPW and CDR2 LRSPGD (reference sequence). The sequenced part of the CDR3 DNA is TGCACCTGCAGTGCGGCAGGGGTGAATTCGCCCCTCTAC. Translated: CTCSAAGVNSPLY. The CDR3, in full, reads CTCSAAGVNSPLYF.

This clone was seen only a few times. Gene names denote mouse genes. The read falls 1 residue short of the CDR3 end, and the missing part is taken from the germline J gene. The J gene is TRBJ2-1, the V gene TRBV13-1; no definite D call. Germline-derived CDR1 and CDR2 are NSHNY and SYGAGN. The V end was cut by 2 bases, the J end by 6 bases, with 3 bases between. This CDR3 is 11 amino acids long. CDR3 residues: CASSDSAEQFF. CDR3 DNA (partial): TGTGCCAGCAGTGACAGTGCTGAGCAGTTC.

To note about this clone: Here the gene names and germline are mouse. Sequencing ends 1 residue short of the CDR3 end; the germline J gene provides the rest. The chain recombines TRBV5 with TRBJ1-4; 9 bases align to TRBD1. The CDR3 length is 15 residues. Trimming took 3 bases from V and 7 from J; bases not matched to a gene: 6. The germline V gene has CDR1 LGHNA and CDR2 YNLKQL (reference sequence). CDR3 amino acids: CASSQRDRDGERLFF. Partial CDR3 DNA: TGTGCCAGCAGCCAGCGGGACAGGGACGGCGAAAGATTATTT.

Details on this clone: Gene names are the mouse ones. Read data end 1 residue before the CDR3 end; the end is taken from the germline J gene. The V call is TRBV4, the J call TRBJ1-1; TRBD1 matches 10 bases. The germline V gene encodes CDR1 LGHDT and CDR2 YNNKQL (reference sequence). The CDR3 runs 14 residues. V gave up 3 bases and J gave up 4 bases; unmatched junction bases: 2. The chain's CDR3 is CASSYGQGVTEVFF. CDR3 DNA, as far as it was read: TGTGCCAGCAGCTATGGACAGGGGGTCACAGAAGTCTTC.

On this clone itself: Mouse gene names apply. The CDR3 protein is CASSWDRGHGTEVFF. The sequenced CDR3 bases are TGTGCCAGCAGCTGGGACAGGGGGCACGGCACAGAAGTCTTC. The rearrangement uses TRBV4 and TRBJ1-1, with TRBD1 identical over 12 bases. The CDR3 end is not reached by the read, which stops 1 residue before it; the germline J gene fills it in. V dropped 4 bases and J dropped 4; count of bases not matched to a gene: 4. The CDR3 has 15 residues. Germline-derived CDR1 and CDR2 are LGHDT and YNNKQL (reference sequence). Full variable domain (missing parts from reference TRBV4 and TRBJ1-1): ETAVFQTPNYHVTQVGNEVSFNCKQTLGHDTMYWYKQDSKKLLKIMFSYNNKQLIVNETVPRRFSPQSSDKAHLNLRIKSVEPEDSAVYLCASSWDRGHGTEVFFGKGTRLTVV.

Remarks on this clone: The gene symbols are mouse symbols. The read finishes 1 residue shy of the CDR3 end, and the germline J gene is used to complete it. This chain links TRBV24 with TRBJ2-7; D remains ambiguous. Trimming left V 0 bases short and J 0 bases short, with 6 bases between. In germline, CDR1 is KGHTA, CDR2 FRNEEI. The CDR3 extends over 14 amino acids. The sequenced CDR3 bases are TGTGCCAGCAGTCTGTATTCCCTCTCCTATGAACAGTAC. Translating it yields CASSLYSLSYEQY. The entire CDR3 is CASSLYSLSYEQYF.

This clone has more than one count but fewer than ten. Gene names follow the mouse nomenclature. The read terminates 1 residue ahead of where the CDR3 ends, so the germline J gene completes it. The genes are TRBV1 and TRBJ2-7, with TRBD1 matching 11 bases. Trimming removed 3 bases from V and 5 bases from J; junction bases left unmatched: 6. Germline values: CDR1 NSQYPW, CDR2 LRSPGD (reference sequence). The CDR3 has 15 amino acids. The CDR3 is CTCSAPGQGGDEQYF. The CDR3 bases that were read are TGCACCTGCAGTGCGCCGGGACAGGGGGGGGATGAACAGTAC.

Of note for this clone: Gene names and germline refer to mouse. The CDR3 bases that were read are TGTGGTGCTAGGGATGCCCCTAGTGCAGAAACGCTGTAT. It codes for CGARDAPSAETLY. The whole CDR3 region reads CGARDAPSAETLYF. This chain links TRBV20 with TRBJ2-3; no clear D gene. The missing CDR3 end, 1 residue past where the read stops, is filled in from the germline J gene. Trimming pared 0 bases from V and 0 bases from J, leaving 7 bases between. The germline V gene encodes CDR1 GFQATS and CDR2 STVNSAI. The length of the CDR3 is 14 residues.

A word on this clone: Gene names are mouse gene names. The read halts 1 residue ahead of the CDR3 end, with the missing end drawn from the germline J gene. This chain connects TRBV20 to TRBJ1-1; perhaps TRBD1 as D (5 bases). V shed 6 bases and J shed 1 base, with 9 bases lying between them. The CDR3 length is 12 residues. Germline CDR1 and CDR2: GFQATS and STVNSAI. CDR3 sequence reads: CGARRGNTEVFF. CDR3 DNA, as far as it was read: TGTGGTGCAAGGAGGGGGAACACAGAAGTCTTC.

Of note for this clone: Genes and germline come from the mouse. The sequenced fragment ends 1 residue before the CDR3 boundary, so the rest is inferred from the germline J gene. V usage is TRBV13-2 and J usage is TRBJ2-5; 8 bases fit TRBD2. The CDR3 covers 14 residues. Germline CDR1 reads NNHNN; CDR2 reads SYGAGS (reference sequence). Trimming took 5 bases from V and 5 from J; bases not matched to a gene: 7. CDR3 bases read: TGTGCCAGCGGGATGGGGGGGGGAGGAGACACCCAGTAC. It specifies CASGMGGGGDTQY. The whole CDR3 protein reads CASGMGGGGDTQYF.

With regard to this clone: Gene names are mouse gene names. The CDR3 end is not reached by the read, which stops 1 residue before it; the germline J gene fills it in. The chain combines TRBV5 with TRBJ1-1; TRBD1 matches 9 bases. CDR1 LGHNA and CDR2 YNLKQL come from the germline V gene (reference sequence). V lost 4 bases, J lost 3 bases, and 6 bases stayed unmatched. The CDR3 has 15 amino acids. The CDR3 protein is CASSPRQGVDTEVFF. The CDR3 DNA, read in part, is TGTGCCAGCAGCCCCCGACAGGGGGTGGACACAGAAGTCTTC.

With respect to this clone: Gene labels here are mouse ones. The read terminates 1 residue before the CDR3 end, so the remaining end is supplied by the germline J gene. The genes are TRBV1 and TRBJ2-7, with 8 bases identical to TRBD2. CDR1 NSQYPW and CDR2 LRSPGD come from the germline V gene (reference sequence). CDR3 length: 16 residues. J was trimmed by 0 bases and V by 0 bases; bases with no gene match: 4. The CDR3 protein is CTCSADSGGRSYEQYF. The sequenced part of the CDR3 DNA is TGCACCTGCAGTGCAGATTCTGGGGGGCGCTCCTATGAACAGTAC.

Concerning this clone itself: Gene names refer to mouse genes. Coverage ceases 1 residue before the CDR3 finishes, and the germline J gene fills in the end. The chain has TRBV19 and TRBJ2-5, with TRBD2 matching over 7 bases. CDR1 is FNHDT and CDR2 is SITEND in the germline V gene (reference sequence). The CDR3 sequence is 13 residues long. J gave up 6 bases and V 2 bases, and 3 bases lay outside the gene matches. The CDR3 loop reads CASSIGTEDTQYF. The part of the CDR3 DNA that was read is TGTGCCAGCAGTATCGGGACTGAGGACACCCAGTAC.

Concerning this clone: Gene names are the mouse ones. The CDR3 loop reads CASSSPPSNTGQLYF. Partial CDR3 DNA: TGTGCCAGCAGCTCGCCCCCGTCAAACACCGGGCAGCTCTAC. This chain links TRBV4 with TRBJ2-2; D gene unclear. The read halts 1 residue ahead of the CDR3 end, with the missing end drawn from the germline J gene. V was clipped by 4 bases and J by 0 bases, with 9 bases between them. The CDR3 consists of 15 residues. Germline lookup yields CDR1 LGHDT and CDR2 YNNKQL (reference sequence).

As regards this clone: Any gene name here is a mouse gene name. The CDR3 end lies 1 residue beyond the end of the read and is filled in from the germline J gene. The J gene is TRBJ2-3, the V gene TRBV19; D is unclear. Trimming cost V 5 bases and J 0 bases, with 4 bases left between them. CDR3 length: 12 residues. Germline CDR1 and CDR2: FNHDT and SITEND (reference sequence). CDR3 sequence: CASRDSAETLYF. The sequenced CDR3 bases are TGTGCCAGCAGGGACAGTGCAGAAACGCTGTAT.

In the case of this clone: Mouse gene names and germline throughout. The observed sequence ends 1 residue before the CDR3 terminus, with the missing tail filled in from the germline J gene. The V gene is TRBV1, the J gene TRBJ2-2; D possibly corresponds to TRBD2 (7 bases). With 4 bases removed from V and 0 bases from J, the gap between germline ends came to 9 bases. CDR1 and CDR2 (germline): NSQYPW, LRSPGD (reference sequence). This CDR3 spans 15 amino acids. The CDR3 DNA, read in part, is TGCACCTGCAGTGGGGGGGCGGCAAACACCGGGCAGCTCTAC. Amino acid sequence: CTCSGGAANTGQLY. The full CDR3 reads CTCSGGAANTGQLYF.

Details on this clone: Mouse gene names and germline throughout. The read terminates 1 residue before the CDR3 end, so the remaining end is supplied by the germline J gene. This rearrangement joins TRBV20 to TRBJ2-2, with D perhaps TRBD1 (6 bases). The CDR3 sequence is 15 residues long. CDR1 is GFQATS, CDR2 STVNSAI, per germline. V was cut by 0 bases and J by 2 bases, with 10 bases left in between. The sequenced CDR3 bases are TGTGGTGCTAGGGATCAAGGACAGAACACCGGGCAGCTCTAC. It is translated as CGARDQGQNTGQLY. The whole CDR3 sequence reads CGARDQGQNTGQLYF.

In the case of this clone: Gene names are the mouse ones. The CDR3 end falls 1 residue outside the read, so it is completed with the germline J gene. The V call is TRBV15, the J call TRBJ2-7, with TRBD2 matching 8 bases. CDR1 is SGHND, CDR2 FRSKSL, per germline. V dropped 3 bases and J dropped 0; count of bases not matched to a gene: 4. The CDR3 has 15 residues. CDR3 bases read: TGTGCCAGCAGTTTTGGGGGGGGCCTCTCCTATGAACAGTAC. Translating gives CASSFGGGLSYEQY. The full CDR3 is CASSFGGGLSYEQYF.

Note on this clone: Gene labels here are mouse ones. Here the CDR3 reads CGARDLGSGNTLYF. The sequenced part of the CDR3 DNA is TGTGGTGCTAGGGATCTGGGTTCTGGAAATACGCTCTAT. The chain carries TRBV20 and TRBJ1-3; D unclear. The read ends 1 residue shy of where the CDR3 ends; the end is completed using the germline J gene. Germline V gene lookup returns CDR1 GFQATS and CDR2 STVNSAI. The CDR3 totals 14 residues. Trimming removed 0 bases from V and 0 bases from J, with 6 bases in between.

On this clone itself: Genes here carry mouse names. Read coverage stops 1 residue before the CDR3 terminus; the germline J gene supplies the remainder. This rearrangement joins TRBV29 to TRBJ1-2; no reliable D call. This CDR3 comprises 12 residues. Germline loops: CDR1 MSHET, CDR2 SYDVDS. V was trimmed by 6 bases and J by 3 bases, leaving 8 bases between them. Incomplete CDR3 DNA: TGTGCTAGCAGCCTCAGACACTCCGACTACACC. Its translation is CASSLRHSDYT. The entire CDR3 is CASSLRHSDYTF.

A note on this clone: Germline and genes here are mouse. The read ends 1 residue before the CDR3 terminus; that terminus is restored from the germline J gene. The rearrangement links TRBV5 to TRBJ1-1, with 7 positions matching TRBD1. Germline loops: CDR1 LGHNA, CDR2 YNLKQL (reference sequence). With 3 bases clipped from V and 4 bases from J, the junction kept 8 bases outside the gene matches. The CDR3 is made up of 15 amino acids. CDR3 sequence reads: CASSHDPEGATEVFF. The CDR3 DNA, read in part, is TGTGCCAGCAGCCACGATCCCGAGGGGGCCACAGAAGTCTTC.

As for this clone: Gene names and germline refer to mouse. The read falls 1 residue short of the CDR3 end, and the missing part is taken from the germline J gene. V is TRBV13-2 and J is TRBJ1-6, with 12 bases that match TRBD1. TRBJ1-6 counts as an open reading frame of uncertain function. This CDR3 is built from 14 residues. Germline V gives CDR1 NNHNN, CDR2 SYGAGS (reference sequence). Trimming cost V 5 bases and J 11 bases; bases outside gene matches: 5. CDR3 region: CASGGTGGATPLYF. The sequenced part of the CDR3 DNA is TGTGCCAGCGGGGGGACAGGGGGCGCCACGCCCCTCTAC.

This clone was picked up one time. Gene names and germline match the mouse. The read finishes 1 residue shy of the CDR3 end, and the germline J gene is used to complete it. This chain links TRBV5 with TRBJ2-4; 8 bases line up with TRBD2. The germline gives CDR1 LGHNA, CDR2 YNLKQL (reference sequence). This CDR3 comprises 16 residues. V gave up 3 bases and J gave up 0 bases; unmatched junction bases: 5. The CDR3 bases that were read are TGTGCCAGCAGCCAGACGGGACTGGATAGTCAAAACACCTTGTAC. As protein: CASSQTGLDSQNTLY. The entire CDR3 sequence reads CASSQTGLDSQNTLYF.

With regard to this clone: Any gene name here is a mouse gene name. The CDR3 is cut off 1 residue early in the read; its end comes from the germline J gene. The V gene is TRBV31, the J gene TRBJ1-3; a weak D match, TRBD1 (6 bases). The CDR3 covers 15 residues. Germline V lookup: CDR1 GKSSPN, CDR2 SITVG. With 3 bases removed from V and 0 bases from J, the gap between germline ends came to 12 bases. The sequenced part of the CDR3 DNA is TGTGCCTGGAGCTCCGGGACATCTTCTGGAAATACGCTCTAT. This gives the protein CAWSSGTSSGNTLY. The entire CDR3 is CAWSSGTSSGNTLYF.

As to this clone: The genes and germline here are from mouse. The CDR3 DNA, read in part, is TGTGCCAGCAGTGTGGCGAACACCGGGCAGCTCTAC. The encoded protein is CASSVANTGQLY. The entire CDR3 is CASSVANTGQLYF. The J gene is TRBJ2-2, the V gene TRBV13-1; D call uncertain. Read sequence stops 1 residue before the CDR3 end, and the germline J gene provides the missing end. This CDR3 is built from 13 residues. Germline lookup yields CDR1 NSHNY and CDR2 SYGAGN. V was pared by 3 bases and J by 2 bases, with 5 bases between.

This clone was detected only a few times. Genes and germline are mouse. The CDR3 end is not reached by the read, which stops 1 residue before it; the germline J gene fills it in. The chain is built from TRBV5 and TRBJ1-4, with D unresolved. V was pared by 0 bases and J by 4 bases, with 6 bases between. The V gene's germline CDR1 is LGHNA and CDR2 YNLKQL (reference sequence). The CDR3 loop spans 14 amino acids. The DNA read from the CDR3 is TGTGCCAGCAGCCAAGAGCCAGACAACGAAAGATTATTT. This sequence encodes CASSQEPDNERLF. The full CDR3 reads CASSQEPDNERLFF.

Remarks on this clone: Gene names are the mouse ones. Sequencing ends 1 residue short of the CDR3 end; the germline J gene provides the rest. The chain is built from TRBV20 and TRBJ2-3; 9 bases fit TRBD1. V lost 6 bases and J lost 4; bases outside the gene matches: 5. Germline CDR1 GFQATS, CDR2 STVNSAI. The CDR3 totals 13 residues. CDR3 residues: CGAPGTGTETLYF. The DNA read from the CDR3 is TGTGGTGCCCCCGGGACAGGGACAGAAACGCTGTAT.

Worth noting for this clone: Germline and genes: mouse. CDR3 bases read: TGTGCCAGCAGCCAAGATAGACAAAGTCAAAACACCTTGTAC. Protein: CASSQDRQSQNTLY. The whole CDR3 protein reads CASSQDRQSQNTLYF. The chain recombines TRBV2 with TRBJ2-4; D is unresolved. With the read ending 1 residue before the CDR3 end, the germline J gene is used to fill in that end. V was clipped by 0 bases and J by 0 bases, with 7 bases between them. Per germline, CDR1 LGHNA and CDR2 YSYQKL. The CDR3 is made up of 15 amino acids.